These T cell receptor beta chains were read from a single sample in a study of cytomegalovirus exposure and HLA in healthy donors. Profiling relied on immunoSEQ multiplex PCR, and the TCRdb table lists in-frame clones only, not all of them. The sample carries around 80,000 clones, over 75% recorded once. Sequencing was performed on PBMCs. The receptors come from a female donor in good health and CMV-seronegative. Both conserved end residues are part of each CDR3. The order of the fields is V gene, J gene, CDR3 protein.

TRBV2	TRBJ2-1	CASSEVIYNEQFF
TRBV18	TRBJ2-6	CASSPPWSSGANVLTF
TRBV18	TRBJ2-5	CASSAAGANLPGTQYF
TRBV10-1	TRBJ1-5	CASSAQDSNQPQHF
TRBV30	TRBJ2-3	CAWSGTSGGRVGGTDTQYF
TRBV7-7	TRBJ2-5	CASSRGQGIKETQYF
TRBV5-6	TRBJ2-2	CASSLSGTGVTGELFF
TRBV6-4	TRBJ2-6	CASSSRSSGANVLTF
TRBV9	TRBJ2-2	CASSASGGSDTGELFF
TRBV4-2	TRBJ2-7	CASSQGSSQAGDEQYF
TRBV28	TRBJ2-2	CASSLWGVTGELFF